The 32 T cell receptor beta chains listed next were all sequenced from one sample in a study of cytomegalovirus exposure and HLA in healthy donors. Researchers ran the PCR with 60 Vbeta and 13 Jbeta primers. Generated by immunoSEQ multiplex PCR, the TCRdb table keeps only in-frame clones and is missing some. Of more than 200,000 clones in the sample, around 83% were seen once. Sequenced input: PBMCs. All receptors come from a girl aged 5 to 17 in good health and CMV-seronegative.

V gene TRBV7-9 combines with J gene TRBJ2-7; TRBD1 matches 7 bases. Germline CDR1 and CDR2: SEHNR and FQNEAQ (reference sequence). This CDR3 is built from 14 residues. Germline trimming cut 4 bases from V and 3 bases from J; bases unmatched to any gene: 6. CDR3 residues: CASSSGTVLYEQYF. The DNA for the CDR3 is TGTGCCAGCAGCTCCGGGACAGTCCTCTACGAGCAGTACTTC.

This chain uses TRBV4-1 with TRBJ1-2; 7 bases are shared with TRBD1. CDR1 is MGHRA and CDR2 is YSYEKL in the germline V gene. The CDR3 is made up of 15 amino acids. V gave up 3 bases and J gave up 6 bases; unmatched junction bases: 10. This CDR3 is CASSQATGSLDGYTF. CDR3 sequence (DNA): TGCGCCAGCAGCCAGGCGACAGGGTCGCTGGATGGCTACACCTTC.

The chain employs TRBV11-3 and TRBJ2-1, with D tentatively TRBD1 (6 bases). The CDR3 is made up of 13 amino acids. V was cut by 5 bases and J by 13 bases, with 18 bases left in between. CDR1 is SGHNT, CDR2 YENEEA, per germline. The CDR3 protein is CASSPETGHHQFF. In DNA form, the CDR3 reads TGTGCCAGCAGCCCCGAGACGGGACACCACCAGTTCTTC.

This clone appeared a single time. The gene calls are TRBV7-6 and TRBJ1-3, with TRBD1 identical over 8 bases. Germline lookup yields CDR1 SGHVS and CDR2 FNYEAQ. The ends lost 1 base at V and 4 bases at J; junction bases unmatched: 9. CDR3 size: 17 residues. CDR3 DNA: TGTGCCAGCAGCTTAGGAGGACTGGGACAGGTCGGAAACACCATATATTTT. Translated: CASSLGGLGQVGNTIYF.

The chain combines TRBV7-8 with TRBJ2-7; 9 bases align to TRBD2. Germline assignment: CDR1 SGHVS and CDR2 FQNEAQ. This CDR3 is 14 amino acids long. Trimming removed 8 bases from V and 0 bases from J; junction bases left unmatched: 5. The CDR3 region is CASRFSGSSYEQYF. CDR3 DNA: TGTGCCAGCCGATTTAGCGGGAGCTCCTACGAGCAGTACTTC. The whole variable domain, filled in from reference TRBV7-8 and TRBJ2-7, reads GAGVSQSPRYKVAKRGQDVALRCDPISGHVSLFWYQQALGQGPEFLTYFQNEAQLDKSGLPSDRFFAERPEGSVSTLKIQRTQQEDSAVYLCASRFSGSSYEQYFGPGTRLTVT.

The V gene is TRBV5-1, the J gene TRBJ2-1; D unresolved. The CDR3 runs 15 residues. The V gene lost 1 base and the J gene lost 4 bases, with 12 bases spanning the gap. Germline CDR1 reads SGHRS; CDR2 reads YFSETQ. In DNA, the CDR3 is TGCGCCAGCAGCTTGTCGGCCACCGGGTACAATGAGCAGTTCTTC. It is translated as CASSLSATGYNEQFF.

The chain employs TRBV6-1 and TRBJ2-5; TRBD2 matches at 12 bases. This CDR3 has 16 residues. V lost 2 bases to trimming and J lost 5 bases; unmatched junction nucleotides: 6. Germline CDR1 MNHNS, CDR2 SASEGT. The CDR3 here is CASSERLAGGKETQYF. The CDR3 region has the DNA TGTGCCAGCAGTGAAAGGCTAGCGGGGGGGAAGGAGACCCAGTACTTC.

The rearrangement uses TRBV7-2 and TRBJ2-1, with TRBD2 matching over 11 bases. J gave up 15 bases and V 5 bases, and 9 bases lay outside the gene matches. The germline gives CDR1 SGHTA, CDR2 FQGNSA. The CDR3 extends over 13 amino acids. This CDR3 is CASSPGLAAVGFF. The CDR3 coding sequence is TGTGCCAGCAGCCCGGGACTAGCGGCCGTCGGGTTCTTC. The full variable domain, rest sourced from reference TRBV7-2 and TRBJ2-1, is GAGVSQSPSNKVTEKGKDVELRCDPISGHTALYWYRQSLGQGLEFLIYFQGNSAPDKSGLPSDRFSAERTGGSVSTLTIQRTQQEDSAVYLCASSPGLAAVGFFGPGTRLTVL.

V and J are TRBV28 and TRBJ2-7; D perhaps matches TRBD2 (5 bases). The germline CDR1 and CDR2 sequences are MDHEN and SYDVKM. CDR3 length: 15 residues. Trimming pared 5 bases from V and 3 bases from J, leaving 17 bases between. Here the CDR3 reads CASSAVRDSLYEQYF. For the CDR3, the DNA is TGTGCCAGCAGTGCAGTCCGGGATTCCCTCTACGAGCAGTACTTC.

The chain uses TRBV5-1 and TRBJ1-1; D possibly corresponds to TRBD1 (6 bases). The V end lost 2 bases, the J end lost 0 bases, and 8 bases lay between the germline ends. Germline CDR1 reads SGHRS; CDR2 reads YFSETQ. The CDR3 is 14 residues long. CDR3 DNA sequence: TGCGCCAGCAGCTTACAGGGTATGAACACTGAAGCTTTCTTT. Its translation: CASSLQGMNTEAFF.

This chain uses TRBV15 with TRBJ1-1; the D is unclear. The germline CDR1 and CDR2 sequences are LNHNV and YYDKDF (reference sequence). The CDR3 runs to 13 residues. Trimming removed 0 bases at V and 5 bases at J, with 7 bases between. The CDR3 nucleotides are TGTGCCACCAGCAGAGAGCGAACGACTGAAGCTTTCTTT. Its protein is CATSRERTTEAFF.

This clone was recorded a few times. The rearrangement joins TRBV10-2 to TRBJ1-1, with a possible D match to TRBD1 (5 bases). The ends were cut back, 6 bases at V and 8 bases at J, with 10 bases in the middle. CDR1 and CDR2 (germline): WSHSY, SAAADI. CDR3 length: 11 residues. CDR3 DNA sequence: TGCGCCAGCAGCCATGGGGCAGAAGCTTTCTTT. Amino acid sequence: CASSHGAEAFF.

A few counts support this clone. In the same sample, other DNA sequences code for this CDR3. V gene TRBV18 combines with J gene TRBJ1-1; D unresolved. The CDR3 length is 13 residues. The V end was cut by 4 bases, the J end by 2 bases, with 8 bases between. Germline values: CDR1 KGHSH, CDR2 LQKENI. This CDR3 is CASSRTDNTEAFF. For the CDR3, the DNA is TGTGCCAGCTCACGCACAGATAACACTGAAGCTTTCTTT.

V gene TRBV7-8 combines with J gene TRBJ2-3; 10 bases agree with TRBD1. The CDR3 is 18 residues long. Germline V lookup: CDR1 SGHVS, CDR2 FQNEAQ. With V trimmed by 2 bases and J by 6 bases, 14 bases remained unmatched. CDR3 coding DNA: TGTGCCAGCAGCTTAAGGCCACGACGGGACAGGGGAGGGGATACGCAGTATTTT. This sequence encodes CASSLRPRRDRGGDTQYF.

This chain joins TRBV19 and TRBJ1-5; 9 bases align to TRBD1. CDR1 is LNHDA and CDR2 is SQIVND in the germline V gene (reference sequence). Trimming cost V 5 bases and J 2 bases; bases outside gene matches: 13. The CDR3 runs to 18 residues. The CDR3 DNA reads as TGTGCCAGTAGTCCGGGACAGGGTAATTTCATAGGCAATCAGCCCCAGCATTTT. Translated, it gives CASSPGQGNFIGNQPQHF.

The chain recombines TRBV9 with TRBJ2-7; 8 nucleotides agree with TRBD2. The CDR3 totals 15 residues. The junction had 4 bases not matched to a gene; V was cut back by 2 bases and J by 0 bases. Germline lookup yields CDR1 SGDLS and CDR2 YYNGEE. The CDR3 region is CASSVGLGDSYEQYF. The CDR3 region has the DNA TGTGCCAGCAGCGTGGGACTAGGGGACTCCTACGAGCAGTACTTC.

The chain has TRBV2 and TRBJ1-2; 7 nucleotides match TRBD1. Per the germline V gene, CDR1 is SNHLY and CDR2 is FYNNEI. With 6 bases clipped from V and 2 bases from J, the junction kept 9 bases outside the gene matches. The CDR3 is 15 amino acids. CDR3 sequence reads: CASRWAGGRNYGYTF. CDR3 nucleotides: TGTGCCAGCAGATGGGCAGGGGGAAGGAACTATGGCTACACCTTC.

This chain joins TRBV6-4 and TRBJ2-3, with 12 positions matching TRBD2. Germline CDR1 is MRHNA and CDR2 is SNTAGT. CDR3 size: 14 residues. J gave up 4 bases and V 4 bases, and 0 bases lay outside the gene matches. Here the CDR3 reads CASSASGGADTQYF. CDR3 DNA: TGTGCCAGCAGTGCTAGCGGGGGGGCAGATACGCAGTATTTT.

The V call is TRBV15, the J call TRBJ2-1, with 9 bases fitting TRBD1. This CDR3 has 15 residues. Looked up from germline, CDR1 is LNHNV and CDR2 is YYDKDF (reference sequence). The V and J ends lost 1 base and 7 bases, in that order; junction bases with no gene match: 5. This CDR3 reads CATSRAQGAGNEQFF. As DNA, the CDR3 is TGTGCCACCAGCAGAGCACAGGGGGCCGGGAATGAGCAGTTCTTC.

V gene TRBV19 combines with J gene TRBJ2-3; maybe TRBD2 (5 bases). The germline CDR1 and CDR2 sequences are LNHDA and SQIVND (reference sequence). The CDR3 sequence is 14 residues long. The ends were cut back, 1 base at V and 0 bases at J, with 5 bases in the middle. CDR3 bases: TGTGCCAGTAGTATAGCGGGAAGCACAGATACGCAGTATTTT. This translates into CASSIAGSTDTQYF.

Only one count was recorded for this clone. J is TRBJ2-5 and V is TRBV2, with D hard to call. CDR1 and CDR2 from the germline V gene are SNHLY and FYNNEI. The CDR3 loop spans 11 amino acids. V lost 7 bases to trimming and J lost 3 bases, with 6 bases between them. CDR3 amino acids: CASTPEETQYF. The CDR3, as DNA: TGTGCCAGCACTCCAGAAGAGACCCAGTACTTC.

The chain combines TRBV6-6 with TRBJ1-2, with 7 bases matching TRBD1. Germline V gene data show CDR1 as MNHNY and CDR2 as SVGAGI (reference sequence). With V trimmed by 2 bases and J by 2 bases, 5 bases remained unmatched. CDR3 length equals 15 residues. CDR3 sequence: CASSYDRTGNYGYTF. The CDR3 nucleotides read TGTGCCAGCAGTTACGATAGGACAGGCAACTATGGCTACACCTTC.

This clone was seen only once. The chain joins TRBV5-1 to TRBJ2-2, with 9 bases fitting TRBD2. Germline assignment: CDR1 SGHRS and CDR2 YFSETQ. The CDR3 is 15 amino acids. The trim removed 1 base at V and 6 bases at J, leaving 4 bases unmatched. CDR3 nucleotides: TGCGCCAGCAGCTTGTTAACTAGCGGGTCCGGGGAGCTGTTTTTT. Protein: CASSLLTSGSGELFF.

The chain employs TRBV5-5 and TRBJ2-7; perhaps TRBD1 as D (5 bases). The V end was cut by 5 bases, the J end by 4 bases, with 31 bases between. The CDR3 runs 19 residues. Germline CDR1 and CDR2: SGHKS and YYEKEE (reference sequence). The CDR3 loop reads CASRFDPRVPSGLGYEQYF. CDR3 nucleotide sequence: TGTGCCAGCAGGTTCGATCCCAGGGTGCCCTCAGGGCTTGGGTACGAGCAGTACTTC.

The chain uses TRBV6-5 and TRBJ2-7; 7 bases match TRBD2. CDR3 length: 15 amino acids. Per the germline V gene, CDR1 is MNHEY and CDR2 is SVGAGI. V shed 0 bases, J shed 3 bases, and the junction held 5 bases outside the gene matches. The CDR3, as DNA: TGTGCCAGCAGTTACTCGCGGCGGGAGCTCTACGAGCAGTACTTC. This translates into CASSYSRRELYEQYF.

This chain joins TRBV2 and TRBJ2-2; weak D call: TRBD2 (6 bases). The ends were cut back, 4 bases at V and 5 bases at J, with 11 bases in the middle. CDR3 size: 14 residues. Germline-derived CDR1 and CDR2 are SNHLY and FYNNEI. CDR3 nucleotides: TGTGCCAGCAGTGCGGGACTCCGGACCGGGGAGCTGTTTTTT. Translated, it gives CASSAGLRTGELFF.

The chain carries TRBV18 and TRBJ1-4; D not certain. Trimming removed 1 base from V and 3 bases from J, with 15 bases in between. The CDR3 totals 17 residues. Germline CDR1 KGHSH, CDR2 LQKENI. CDR3 coding DNA: TGTGCCAGCTCACCACAATCCCCGACGACTCCTAATGAAAAACTGTTTTTT. Amino acid sequence: CASSPQSPTTPNEKLFF. Based on the CDR3 plus reference TRBV18 and TRBJ1-4, the full variable domain is NAGVMQNPRHLVRRRGQEARLRCSPMKGHSHVYWYRQLPEEGLKFMVYLQKENIIDESGMPKERFSAEFPKEGPSILRIQQVVRGDSAAYFCASSPQSPTTPNEKLFFGSGTQLSVL.

In its sample, this clone was seen once. This chain joins TRBV5-1 and TRBJ2-1; 16 nucleotides match TRBD2. The junction had 5 bases not matched to a gene; V was cut back by 4 bases and J by 4 bases. This CDR3 region has 17 residues. Looked up from germline, CDR1 is SGHRS and CDR2 is YFSETQ. CDR3 coding DNA: TGCGCCAGCAGCCGCGGGACTAGCGGGGGGGCTTACAATGAGCAGTTCTTC. Its protein product is CASSRGTSGGAYNEQFF.

The rearrangement links TRBV7-9 to TRBJ1-1; possible D gene TRBD1, 6 bases. Trimming removed 5 bases from V and 5 bases from J, with 9 bases in between. CDR1 and CDR2 from the germline V gene are SEHNR and FQNEAQ (reference sequence). This CDR3 contains 12 residues. DNA of the CDR3: TGTGCCAGCAGCCTGAGGGGGACTGAAGCTTTCTTT. It encodes CASSLRGTEAFF.

The J gene is TRBJ2-1, the V gene TRBV2, with 9 bases lining up with TRBD1. This CDR3 has 14 amino acids. Per the germline V gene, CDR1 is SNHLY and CDR2 is FYNNEI. V shed 2 bases, J shed 8 bases, and the junction held 4 bases outside the gene matches. The CDR3 sequence: CASSELGQGYEQFF. CDR3 sequence (DNA): TGTGCCAGCAGTGAACTGGGACAGGGCTATGAGCAGTTCTTC.

The count of this clone is one. The chain has TRBV25-1 and TRBJ2-7; 9 bases are shared with TRBD1. After removal of 3 bases from V and 3 bases from J, the junction contained 3 bases not matched to a gene. Germline CDR1 is MGHDK and CDR2 is SYGVNS. The CDR3 loop spans 14 amino acids. CDR3 DNA sequence: TGTGCCAGCAGTGACCCGGGACAGGGCTACGAGCAGTACTTC. Amino acids: CASSDPGQGYEQYF.

V gene TRBV28 combines with J gene TRBJ2-1, with TRBD2 identical over 8 bases. Germline V gene sequence: CDR1 MDHEN, CDR2 SYDVKM. The CDR3 totals 13 residues. V shed 4 bases and J 14 bases; nucleotides not matched to a gene: 10. This chain's CDR3 is CASSSGGAGSEFF. The CDR3 nucleotides are TGTGCCAGCAGTTCCGGGGGGGCAGGGTCGGAGTTCTTC. The full variable domain, its missing parts supplied by reference TRBV28 and TRBJ2-1, is DVKVTQSSRYLVKRTGEKVFLECVQDMDHENMFWYRQDPGLGLRLIYFSYDVKMKEKGDIPEGYSVSREKKERFSLILESASTNQTSMYLCASSSGGAGSEFFGPGTRLTVL.